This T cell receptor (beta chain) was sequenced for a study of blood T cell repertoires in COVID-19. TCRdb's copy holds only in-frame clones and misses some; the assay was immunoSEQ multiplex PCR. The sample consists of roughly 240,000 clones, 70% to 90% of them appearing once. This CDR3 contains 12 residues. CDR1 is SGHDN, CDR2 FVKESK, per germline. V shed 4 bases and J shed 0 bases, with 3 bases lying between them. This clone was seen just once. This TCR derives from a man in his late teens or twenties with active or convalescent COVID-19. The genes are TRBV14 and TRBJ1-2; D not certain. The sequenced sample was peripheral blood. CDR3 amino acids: CASSLANYGYTF. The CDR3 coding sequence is TGTGCCAGCAGCCTAGCTAACTATGGCTACACCTTC.